This TCR beta chain was obtained from a study of OX40 agonist ivuxolimab in advanced cancers. Looking at the study overall: Eligibility rules accepted prior anti-PD-1, anti-PD-L1 or anti-CTLA-4 therapy, and roughly 40% had some. Study-level points and caveats: Also showing low normalized T-cell clonal expansion were some of the nonresponders. More expanded clones were seen, on average, in CD8+ T cells than in CD4+.

Germline values: CDR1 SGHRS, CDR2 YFSETQ. Trimming removed 2 bases from V and 4 bases from J; junction bases left unmatched: 7. The CDR3 runs to 16 residues. Method: immunoSEQ multiplex PCR; TCRdb's copy keeps in-frame clones and lacks some. This table holds about 53,000 clones, roughly 90% found once. In its sample, this clone ranks as medium-sized. The target antigen is unknown. The TCR originated in an adult with an advanced solid tumor such as melanoma, head and neck, liver or kidney cancer. The V and J genes are TRBV5-1 and TRBJ2-2; 8 nucleotides match TRBD2. The sample consisted of CD4+ or CD8+ T cells sorted from blood, taken in a trial of the OX40 agonist ivuxolimab. Here the CDR3 reads CASSLSGSYGTGELFF. CDR3 nucleotides: TGCGCCAGCAGCTTAAGCGGGAGTTACGGCACCGGGGAGCTGTTTTTT. Looking up the rest from reference TRBV5-1 and TRBJ2-2 gives the full variable domain: KAGVTQTPRYLIKTRGQQVTLSCSPISGHRSVSWYQQTPGQGLQFLFEYFSETQRNKGNFPGRFSGRQFSNSRSEMNVSTLELGDSALYLCASSLSGSYGTGELFFGEGSRLTVL.